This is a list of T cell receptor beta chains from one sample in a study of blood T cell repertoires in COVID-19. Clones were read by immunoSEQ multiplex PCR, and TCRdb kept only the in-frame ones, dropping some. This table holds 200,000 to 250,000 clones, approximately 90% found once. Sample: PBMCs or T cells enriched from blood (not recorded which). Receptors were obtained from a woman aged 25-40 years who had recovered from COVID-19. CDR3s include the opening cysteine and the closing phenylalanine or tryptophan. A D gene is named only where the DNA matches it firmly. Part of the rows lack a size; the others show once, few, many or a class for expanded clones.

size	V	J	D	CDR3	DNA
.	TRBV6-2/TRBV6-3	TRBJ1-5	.	CASSPRPGPNQPQHF	TGTGCCAGCAGTCCGCGGCCAGGGCCTAATCAGCCCCAGCATTTT
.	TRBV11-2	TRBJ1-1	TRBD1	CASSQGYRGAFF	TGTGCCAGCAGCCAGGGTTACAGGGGAGCTTTCTTT
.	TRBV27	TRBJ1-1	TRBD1	CASSLSWAGGNTEAFF	TGTGCCAGCAGTTTATCTTGGGCAGGGGGGAACACTGAAGCTTTCTTT
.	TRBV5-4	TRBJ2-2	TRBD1	CASSAGQGATGELFF	TGTGCCAGCAGCGCGGGACAGGGTGCCACCGGGGAGCTGTTTTTT
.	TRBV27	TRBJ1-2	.	CASSLRGYNYGYTF	TGTGCCAGCAGTTTAAGGGGTTACAACTATGGCTACACCTTC
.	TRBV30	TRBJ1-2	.	CAWSPETDYGYTF	TGTGCCTGGAGTCCCGAGACAGACTATGGCTACACCTTC
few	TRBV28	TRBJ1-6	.	CASSTYGQGQLSPLHF	TGTGCCAGCAGTACCTATGGGCAGGGGCAGCTCTCACCCCTCCACTTT
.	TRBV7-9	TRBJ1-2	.	CASTVTGNYGYTF	TGTGCCAGCACCGTAACAGGGAACTATGGCTACACCTTC
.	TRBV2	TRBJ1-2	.	CASNRETRTYGYTF	TGTGCCAGTAATCGCGAGACCCGGACATATGGCTACACCTTC
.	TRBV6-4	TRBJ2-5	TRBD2	CASKREAWQETQYF	TGTGCCAGCAAGCGGGAGGCCTGGCAAGAGACCCAGTACTTC
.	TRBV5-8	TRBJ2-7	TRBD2	CASSFWGRREYSYEQYF	TGTGCCAGCAGCTTCTGGGGTAGGCGGGAGTATTCCTACGAGCAGTACTTC
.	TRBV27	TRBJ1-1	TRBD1	CASSPGQGGYTEAFF	TGTGCCAGCAGTCCGGGACAGGGAGGGTACACTGAAGCTTTCTTT
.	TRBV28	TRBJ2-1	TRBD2	CASSFSGDYNEQFF	TGTGCCAGCAGTTTTAGCGGGGATTACAATGAGCAGTTCTTC
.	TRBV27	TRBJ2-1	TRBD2	CASKREGGANEQFF	TGTGCCAGCAAGCGGGAGGGCGGGGCAAATGAGCAGTTCTTC
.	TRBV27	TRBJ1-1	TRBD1	CASSFDRGKVAFF	TGTGCCAGCAGTTTTGACAGGGGGAAGGTAGCTTTCTTT
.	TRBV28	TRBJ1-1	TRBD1	CASSPTGVGAFF	TGTGCCAGCAGTCCTACAGGGGTGGGAGCTTTCTTT
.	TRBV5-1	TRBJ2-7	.	CASSLETAYEQYF	TGCGCCAGCAGCTTGGAGACAGCCTACGAGCAGTACTTC
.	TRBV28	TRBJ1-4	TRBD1	CASSQRQGFDVADNEKLFF	TGTGCCAGCAGTCAAAGACAGGGTTTTGATGTGGCTGATAATGAAAAACTGTTTTTT
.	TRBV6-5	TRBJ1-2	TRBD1	CASSYTAGQLRGYTF	TGTGCCAGCAGTTATACGGCGGGACAGTTACGTGGCTACACCTTC
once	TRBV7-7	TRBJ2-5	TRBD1	CASSLDRGETQYF	TGTGCTAGCAGCTTAGACAGGGGAGAGACCCAGTACTTC
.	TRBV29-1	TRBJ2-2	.	CSVFPDRNTGELFF	TGCAGCGTTTTCCCGGACAGGAACACCGGGGAGCTGTTTTTT
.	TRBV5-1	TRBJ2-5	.	CASSLGPQETQYF	TGCGCCAGCAGCTTGGGCCCCCAGGAGACCCAGTACTTC
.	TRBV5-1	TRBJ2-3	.	CASSGVRGTDTQYF	TGCGCCAGCAGTGGGGTACGGGGAACAGATACGCAGTATTTT
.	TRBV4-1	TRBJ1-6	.	CASSQAPNPGHDNSPLHF	TGCGCCAGCAGCCAAGCCCCCAATCCGGGACACGATAATTCACCCCTCCACTTT
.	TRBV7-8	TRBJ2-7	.	CASSFGISYEQYF	TGTGCCAGCAGCTTCGGGATCTCCTACGAGCAGTACTTC
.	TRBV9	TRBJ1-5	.	CASSVDGVLFQPQHF	TGTGCCAGCAGCGTAGACGGGGTTCTATTTCAGCCCCAGCATTTT
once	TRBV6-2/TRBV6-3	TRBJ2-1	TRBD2	CASSFQAGINEQFF	TGTGCCAGCAGTTTCCAAGCGGGAATTAATGAGCAGTTCTTC
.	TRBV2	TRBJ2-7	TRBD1	CASSALDNRGLYEQYF	TGTGCCAGCAGTGCCCTTGACAACAGGGGTCTATACGAGCAGTACTTC
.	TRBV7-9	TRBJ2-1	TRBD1	CASSHQPDRAYNEQFF	TGTGCCAGCAGCCATCAACCGGACAGGGCCTACAATGAGCAGTTCTTC
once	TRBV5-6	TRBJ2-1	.	CASHGSNLQGRRFF	TGTGCCAGCCACGGTTCCAATCTACAGGGAAGACGGTTCTTC
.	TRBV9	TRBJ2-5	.	CASSPHSKIQETQYF	TGTGCCAGCAGCCCTCATAGCAAAATCCAAGAGACCCAGTACTTC
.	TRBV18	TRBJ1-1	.	CASSLTTDTEAFF	TGTGCCAGCTCACTGACTACGGACACTGAAGCTTTCTTT